The present T cell receptor (beta chain) was sequenced within a study of cytomegalovirus exposure and HLA in healthy donors. Study context: The Caucasian-associated ancestry cluster contained roughly four fifths of the 398 genotyped donors.

Study results and limitations: TCR beta V- and J-gene trimming was later associated with a missense DCLRE1C variant.

As concerns this clone: Its target is not known.

13 Jbeta primers and 60 Vbeta primers were used for the PCR. The method was immunoSEQ multiplex PCR; TCRdb's version includes in-frame clones alone and lacks a portion of them. The repertoire holds around 100,000 clones, less than 80% seen once, with 2.1% in the top ten. CDR3 length: 14 residues. Trimming cost V 2 bases and J 3 bases, with 10 bases left between them. Germline lookup yields CDR1 KGHSH and CDR2 LQKENI. The TCR originated in a man in his thirties or forties in good health and CMV-seronegative. The sample taken for sequencing was PBMCs. The V and J genes are TRBV18 and TRBJ1-1; D unclear. The CDR3 coding sequence is TGTGCCAGCTCACCAACGTACCGGGACACTGAAGCTTTCTTT. This translates into CASSPTYRDTEAFF.